The clone carrying this TCR beta chain appeared a few times. Measured with immunoSEQ multiplex PCR; TCRdb has only the in-frame clones, and not every one. The sample lists about 84,000 clones, around 80% occurring once. This sample is part of a study of control samples from healthy donors and cancer patients. V lost 10 bases, J lost 4 bases, and 19 bases lay in between. Germline V gives CDR1 ENHRY, CDR2 SYGVKD. CDR3 size: 14 residues. The origin of this receptor is a man aged 60 to 75 with head and neck cancer. The sequencing input was PBMCs. This chain uses TRBV10-3 with TRBJ1-1; D might be TRBD1 (5 bases). The CDR3 nucleotides are TGTGCCACCTGGGGGGGTTTCGTACGCACTGAAGCTTTCTTT. This gives the protein CATWGGFVRTEAFF.